This is a list of T cell receptor beta chains from one sample in a study of cytomegalovirus exposure and HLA in healthy donors. Clones were read by immunoSEQ multiplex PCR, and TCRdb kept only the in-frame ones, dropping some. Seen here are fewer than 250,000 clones, approximately 75% observed once, and the top ten hold approximately 5%. Material for sequencing was PBMCs. Receptors originate from a man aged 25-45 years in good health and CMV-seropositive. Both conserved end residues are part of each CDR3. Each record gives: clone size, V gene, J gene, CDR3 protein. The size field is filled for only some rows; it gives once, few, many or a size class.

abundance: few; v_gene: TRBV9; j_gene: TRBJ1-1; CDR3aa: CASSVRAGGPGYGMNTEAFF
abundance: -; v_gene: TRBV9; j_gene: TRBJ1-4; CDR3aa: CASSTPGQGEKLFF
abundance: few; v_gene: TRBV6-5; j_gene: TRBJ2-1; CDR3aa: CASQGSGSRYNEQFF
abundance: -; v_gene: TRBV5-6; j_gene: TRBJ2-2; CDR3aa: CASSLGPGARVTGELFF
abundance: -; v_gene: TRBV7-8; j_gene: TRBJ1-5; CDR3aa: CASSEEVAVSNQPQHF
abundance: -; v_gene: TRBV27; j_gene: TRBJ1-2; CDR3aa: CASSLSGIYGYTF
abundance: -; v_gene: TRBV10-2; j_gene: TRBJ2-1; CDR3aa: CASCDSGSPYNEQFF
abundance: -; v_gene: TRBV7-2; j_gene: TRBJ2-1; CDR3aa: CASSLGDRGTYNEQFF
abundance: -; v_gene: TRBV6-5; j_gene: TRBJ2-3; CDR3aa: CASSRTSADTQYF
abundance: few; v_gene: TRBV7-2; j_gene: TRBJ2-7; CDR3aa: CASSPTRGRDRSYEQYF
abundance: -; v_gene: TRBV6-5; j_gene: TRBJ2-1; CDR3aa: CASSSLGAHEQFF
abundance: -; v_gene: TRBV7-9; j_gene: TRBJ1-1; CDR3aa: CASSVEQGNTEAFF
abundance: -; v_gene: TRBV5-5; j_gene: TRBJ2-1; CDR3aa: CASSLGAGQLYNEQFF
abundance: -; v_gene: TRBV9; j_gene: TRBJ2-1; CDR3aa: CASSAGTSGYNEQFF
abundance: -; v_gene: TRBV28; j_gene: TRBJ2-7; CDR3aa: CASSEGGLSSYEQYF
abundance: -; v_gene: TRBV19; j_gene: TRBJ1-4; CDR3aa: CATQGALDEKLFF
abundance: -; v_gene: TRBV10-3; j_gene: TRBJ1-4; CDR3aa: CAKWEGANEKLFF
abundance: -; v_gene: TRBV7-5; j_gene: TRBJ2-2; CDR3aa: CARSLSPGLTGSGELFF
abundance: -; v_gene: TRBV19; j_gene: TRBJ1-4; CDR3aa: CASSLVRTEKLFF
abundance: few; v_gene: TRBV5-1; j_gene: TRBJ2-3; CDR3aa: CASSLAPSTDTQYF
abundance: -; v_gene: TRBV6-5; j_gene: TRBJ2-1; CDR3aa: CASSQGQGSTEQFF
abundance: few; v_gene: TRBV18; j_gene: TRBJ1-4; CDR3aa: CASSPSRGNEKLFF
abundance: -; v_gene: TRBV14; j_gene: TRBJ1-6; CDR3aa: CASSQWTNNSPLHF
abundance: -; v_gene: TRBV5-1; j_gene: TRBJ2-3; CDR3aa: CASSLLAGSTDTQYF
abundance: -; v_gene: TRBV27; j_gene: TRBJ2-7; CDR3aa: CASSSRGQDRVPGEQYF
abundance: -; v_gene: TRBV5-6; j_gene: TRBJ1-2; CDR3aa: CASSLAPTGNYGYTF
abundance: -; v_gene: TRBV5-6; j_gene: TRBJ1-2; CDR3aa: CASSLSAGYTF
abundance: -; v_gene: TRBV6-5; j_gene: TRBJ2-1; CDR3aa: CASSYSHSSSYNEQFF
abundance: -; v_gene: TRBV18; j_gene: TRBJ2-1; CDR3aa: CASSQTITASSYNEQFF
abundance: -; v_gene: TRBV4-1; j_gene: TRBJ2-1; CDR3aa: CASSHETGQEFF
abundance: few; v_gene: TRBV5-4; j_gene: TRBJ2-5; CDR3aa: CASAPRGRETQYF
abundance: -; v_gene: TRBV18; j_gene: TRBJ2-5; CDR3aa: CASSYSIQETQYF
abundance: -; v_gene: TRBV6-8; j_gene: TRBJ1-1; CDR3aa: CASSIGGGRDMNTEAFF
abundance: -; v_gene: TRBV19; j_gene: TRBJ1-5; CDR3aa: CASSTTMLSNQPQHF
abundance: -; v_gene: TRBV7-2; j_gene: TRBJ2-7; CDR3aa: CASSPAGGRYEQYF
abundance: -; v_gene: TRBV15; j_gene: TRBJ2-3; CDR3aa: CATSSILGRTRDTQYF
abundance: -; v_gene: TRBV4-3; j_gene: TRBJ2-1; CDR3aa: CASSPRTSASDLNNEQFF
abundance: once; v_gene: TRBV7-2; j_gene: TRBJ2-2; CDR3aa: CASSLGLGATGELFF
abundance: -; v_gene: TRBV6-1; j_gene: TRBJ2-3; CDR3aa: CASSGTGDLSTDTQYF
abundance: -; v_gene: TRBV19; j_gene: TRBJ1-2; CDR3aa: CASSLQGRYGYTF
abundance: -; v_gene: TRBV27; j_gene: TRBJ2-2; CDR3aa: CASSLESQGTGELFF
abundance: -; v_gene: TRBV7-3; j_gene: TRBJ2-5; CDR3aa: CASSSGHGLQETQYF
abundance: -; v_gene: TRBV2; j_gene: TRBJ2-3; CDR3aa: CASRRLAGGADTQYF
abundance: -; v_gene: TRBV28; j_gene: TRBJ1-2; CDR3aa: CASSFLNYGYTF
abundance: few; v_gene: TRBV30; j_gene: TRBJ1-5; CDR3aa: CAWSRPGAPNQPQHF
abundance: -; v_gene: TRBV12-5; j_gene: TRBJ1-1; CDR3aa: CASGLVIGQSPLSGGDTEAFF
abundance: -; v_gene: TRBV2; j_gene: TRBJ1-2; CDR3aa: CASRGQGGGYTF
abundance: -; v_gene: TRBV7-9; j_gene: TRBJ1-6; CDR3aa: CASSFSGQGAAPLHF
abundance: -; v_gene: TRBV5-1; j_gene: TRBJ2-4; CDR3aa: CASSLGQSLAKNIQYF
abundance: few; v_gene: TRBV11-1; j_gene: TRBJ2-7; CDR3aa: CASSFSNSYEQYF
abundance: once; v_gene: TRBV7-9; j_gene: TRBJ2-2; CDR3aa: CAITGTGELFF
abundance: -; v_gene: TRBV9; j_gene: TRBJ2-3; CDR3aa: CASSVRQGPLASTDTQYF
abundance: -; v_gene: TRBV4-1; j_gene: TRBJ2-4; CDR3aa: CASSQPLAGVKNIQYF
abundance: -; v_gene: TRBV28; j_gene: TRBJ2-1; CDR3aa: CASSLTAAYNEQFF
abundance: -; v_gene: TRBV27; j_gene: TRBJ2-7; CDR3aa: CASSLGQSTYEQYF